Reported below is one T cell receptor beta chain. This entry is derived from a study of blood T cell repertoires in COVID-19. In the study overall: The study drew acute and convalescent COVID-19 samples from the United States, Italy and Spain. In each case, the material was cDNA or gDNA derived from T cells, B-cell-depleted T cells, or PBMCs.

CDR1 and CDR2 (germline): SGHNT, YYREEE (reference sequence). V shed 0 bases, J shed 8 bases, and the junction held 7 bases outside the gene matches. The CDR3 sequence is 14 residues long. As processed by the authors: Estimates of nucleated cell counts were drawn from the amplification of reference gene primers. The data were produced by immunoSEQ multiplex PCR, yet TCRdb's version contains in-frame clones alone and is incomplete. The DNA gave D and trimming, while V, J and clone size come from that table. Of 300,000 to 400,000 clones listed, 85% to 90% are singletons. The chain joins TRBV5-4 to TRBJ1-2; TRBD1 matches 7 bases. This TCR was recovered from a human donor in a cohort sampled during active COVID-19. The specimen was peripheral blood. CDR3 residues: CASSLEGAGLGYTF. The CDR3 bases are TGTGCCAGCAGCTTGGAGGGGGCTGGCTTGGGCTACACCTTC.